This note documents a single T cell receptor (beta chain) sequence. No antigen is known for it. The immunoSEQ assay was v3.0, run at survey level. Sequencing was performed with immunoSEQ multiplex PCR; in TCRdb, only in-frame clones are kept and a portion is missing. The top ten hold approximately 7.2% of the sample, which has tens of thousands of clones, 75% to 85% seen once. V lost 1 base and J 8 bases, leaving 12 bases between the germline ends. Germline-derived CDR1 and CDR2 are SEHNR and FQNEAQ (reference sequence). The length of the CDR3 is 15 residues. These data are taken from a study of long-term antiretroviral therapy in people with HIV. Study overall: The earliest specimens came about a decade ahead of the 2015 immediate-ART recommendation. Notes on the study in general: It was observed that HIV repertoires exhibited narrower CDR3 length ranges than controls. Within the repertoire, clones expanded before ART were dominant at all time points.

This specimen consisted of unsorted PBMCs, obtained 0.3 years after starting antiretroviral therapy. The V and J genes are TRBV7-9 and TRBJ1-6; D call uncertain. This TCR was sampled from a man aged 40-49 years with HIV. CDR3 protein: CASSLEGHGDSPLHF. In nucleotides, the CDR3 is TGTGCCAGCAGCTTAGAAGGCCACGGTGATTCACCCCTCCACTTT.